The 22 T cell receptor beta chains presented below share a single source sample, sequenced in a study of OX40 agonist ivuxolimab in advanced cancers. Assay: immunoSEQ multiplex PCR; the TCRdb copy retains only in-frame clones and omits some. The sample has tens of thousands of clones, approximately 79% seen once. The sequencing here drew on CD4+ or CD8+ T cells sorted from blood, taken in a trial of the OX40 agonist ivuxolimab. The receptors here all came from an adult with an advanced solid tumor such as melanoma, head and neck, liver or kidney cancer.

J is TRBJ2-3 and V is TRBV4-1; TRBD2 agrees at 11 bases. CDR1 is MGHRA, CDR2 YSYEKL, per germline. The V gene end was trimmed by 0 bases and the J gene end by 3 bases; junction bases not matched to a gene: 8. The CDR3 has 18 amino acids. This CDR3 reads CASSQEISGGAGTDTQYF. The DNA for the CDR3 is TGCGCCAGCAGCCAAGAGATTAGCGGGGGGGCCGGGACAGATACGCAGTATTTT.

As to this clone: The identical CDR3 is also encoded by other nucleotide sequences in the sample. V and J are TRBV18 and TRBJ1-1; D gene uncertain. The CDR3 is 13 amino acids. V shed 2 bases and J shed 4 bases, with 8 bases lying between them. The V gene's germline CDR1 is KGHSH and CDR2 LQKENI. This CDR3 reads CASSPKGGTEAFF. In DNA form, the CDR3 reads TGTGCCAGCTCACCAAAGGGTGGCACTGAAGCTTTCTTT. Filled out from reference TRBV18 and TRBJ1-1, the complete variable domain reads NAGVMQNPRHLVRRRGQEARLRCSPMKGHSHVYWYRQLPEEGLKFMVYLQKENIIDESGMPKERFSAEFPKEGPSILRIQQVVRGDSAAYFCASSPKGGTEAFFGQGTRLTVV.

The chain is built from TRBV9 and TRBJ1-2, with 8 nucleotides matching TRBD1. Germline CDR1 reads SGDLS; CDR2 reads YYNGEE. Unmatched junction bases numbered 6, after V lost 4 bases and J lost 4 bases. The CDR3 runs to 14 residues. In nucleotides, the CDR3 is TGTGCCAGCAGCTTTCGGACAGGGACCTATGGCTACACCTTC. Translation: CASSFRTGTYGYTF.

Written as DNA, the CDR3 is TGTGCCAGCAGCGCCGGTCCCACCTACGAGCAGTACTTC. Translation: CASSAGPTYEQYF. The chain links TRBV27 to TRBJ2-7, with D unresolved. CDR1 MNHEY and CDR2 SMNVEV come from the germline V gene (reference sequence). The CDR3 has 13 residues. The V end lost 6 bases, the J end lost 2 bases, and 11 bases lay between the germline ends.

This chain links TRBV2 with TRBJ1-2; no definite D call. This CDR3 has 13 residues. Germline CDR1 is SNHLY and CDR2 is FYNNEI. The V end was cut by 8 bases, the J end by 0 bases, with 10 bases between. CDR3: CASGEPANYGYTF. CDR3 bases: TGTGCCAGCGGGGAACCTGCTAACTATGGCTACACCTTC.

The rearrangement uses TRBV11-2 and TRBJ2-2, with D maybe TRBD2 (5 bases). The CDR3 extends over 14 amino acids. The germline CDR1 and CDR2 sequences are SGHAT and FQNNGV. V lost 5 bases, J lost 6 bases, and 13 bases lay in between. Written as DNA, the CDR3 is TGTGCCAGCAGCCCTCGAACAGCGGCCGGGGAGCTGTTTTTT. This codes for CASSPRTAAGELFF.

The chain couples TRBV7-9 to TRBJ2-5; 10 bases line up with TRBD1. The length of the CDR3 is 16 residues. The ends lost 7 bases at V and 5 bases at J; junction bases unmatched: 13. Germline V gene lookup returns CDR1 SEHNR and CDR2 FQNEAQ (reference sequence). The CDR3 DNA is TGTGCCAGCACCCTCCAGTGGGACAGGGGCGATGAGACCCAGTACTTC. This encodes CASTLQWDRGDETQYF.

This chain connects TRBV4-1 to TRBJ2-5; TRBD2 matches at 12 bases. The germline V gene encodes CDR1 MGHRA and CDR2 YSYEKL. This CDR3 has 20 residues. The junction had 15 bases not matched to a gene; V was cut back by 0 bases and J by 4 bases. Here the CDR3 reads CASSQDEPAGTSGWGETQYF. CDR3 sequence (DNA): TGCGCCAGCAGCCAAGACGAACCAGCCGGGACTAGCGGGTGGGGAGAGACCCAGTACTTC.

CDR3 amino acids: CASTITGGSGAYEQYF. CDR3 DNA sequence: TGTGCCAGCACTATCACAGGGGGTAGCGGGGCCTACGAGCAGTACTTC. V gene TRBV28 combines with J gene TRBJ2-7; D assignment may be TRBD1 or TRBD2 (8 bases each). Trimming removed 7 bases from V and 2 bases from J, with 21 bases in between. The CDR3 has 16 amino acids. Germline V gene data show CDR1 as MDHEN and CDR2 as SYDVKM.

This rearrangement joins TRBV5-5 to TRBJ2-7; possibly TRBD1 for D (5 bases). Germline V gives CDR1 SGHKS, CDR2 YYEKEE (reference sequence). There are 14 residues in the CDR3. V lost 10 bases and J 0 bases, leaving 17 bases between the germline ends. The chain's CDR3 is CAWKRGYSSYEQYV. The CDR3 nucleotides read TGTGCCTGGAAAAGGGGCTACAGCTCCTACGAGCAGTACGTC.

The chain carries TRBV4-3 and TRBJ1-1; D unclear. Germline V gene lookup returns CDR1 LGHNA and CDR2 YSLEER. Trimming cost V 2 bases and J 6 bases, with 10 bases left between them. The CDR3 runs 13 residues. DNA for the CDR3: TGCGCCAGCAGCCAAAAAGCTGGGGCTGAAGCTTTCTTT. Its translation: CASSQKAGAEAFF.

This rearrangement joins TRBV7-8 to TRBJ2-3; TRBD2 matches at 7 bases. V trimming: 3 bases; J trimming: 6 bases; junction bases outside the gene matches: 9. The germline V gene has CDR1 SGHVS and CDR2 FQNEAQ. CDR3 size: 15 residues. Here the CDR3 DNA reads TGTGCCAGCAGCTTTAGCGGGTACGGGCTGGATACGCAGTATTTT. Translation: CASSFSGYGLDTQYF.

The genes are TRBV7-2 and TRBJ1-3, with a tentative D call TRBD1 (5 bases). CDR1 is SGHTA, CDR2 FQGNSA, per germline. CDR3 length equals 16 residues. V gave up 5 bases and J gave up 0 bases, with 14 bases separating them. CDR3 in DNA: TGTGCCAGCAGCCCTGACAGTCCTCTCTCTGGAAACACCATATATTTT. Protein product: CASSPDSPLSGNTIYF.

This rearrangement joins TRBV4-2 to TRBJ1-1; 7 bases match TRBD1. The germline gives CDR1 LGHNA, CDR2 YNFKEQ. The CDR3 spans 14 residues. Trimming took 3 bases from V and 5 from J; bases not matched to a gene: 6. The CDR3 protein is CASSQFTGVTEAFF. The CDR3 bases are TGTGCCAGCAGCCAGTTTACAGGGGTGACTGAAGCTTTCTTT.

The chain has TRBV5-5 and TRBJ1-1, with unresolved D. With 4 bases removed from V and 7 bases from J, the gap between germline ends came to 11 bases. The germline CDR1 and CDR2 sequences are SGHKS and YYEKEE (reference sequence). This CDR3 region has 12 residues. The CDR3 reads CASSPGRGEAFF. In DNA, the CDR3 is TGTGCCAGCAGCCCGGGCCGGGGTGAAGCTTTCTTT. Supplemented by reference TRBV5-5 and TRBJ1-1, the full variable domain reads DAGVTQSPTHLIKTRGQQVTLRCSPISGHKSVSWYQQVLGQGPQFIFQYYEKEERGRGNFPDRFSARQFPNYSSELNVNALLLGDSALYLCASSPGRGEAFFGQGTRLTVV.

The chain couples TRBV11-2 to TRBJ2-7; D may correspond to TRBD1 or TRBD2 (5 bases each). CDR3 length equals 15 residues. The germline V gene has CDR1 SGHAT and CDR2 FQNNGV. V lost 5 bases and J 3 bases, leaving 17 bases between the germline ends. The CDR3 is CASSAILGGNYEQYF. CDR3 nucleotides: TGTGCCAGCAGCGCCATACTTGGGGGAAACTACGAGCAGTACTTC.

This clone was detected only a few times. CDR3 sequence: CASSKGFMGQGGEAFF. CDR3 nucleotide sequence: TGTGCCAGCAGCAAAGGTTTCATGGGACAGGGGGGTGAAGCTTTCTTT. This chain joins TRBV21-1 and TRBJ1-1; TRBD1, the table's D call, was not compared with the DNA. TRBV21-1 is a documented pseudogene. CDR3 size: 16 residues.

This clone was seen once. The chain is built from TRBV29-1 and TRBJ1-2, with D unresolved. The CDR3 extends over 16 amino acids. Trimming shortened V by 0 bases and J by 5 bases, and 19 bases separated the two germline ends. The germline V gene encodes CDR1 SQVTM and CDR2 ANQGSEA. CDR3 region: CSVEDWARTYSYGYTF. The CDR3 nucleotides read TGCAGCGTTGAAGATTGGGCCCGGACGTACTCGTATGGCTACACCTTC.

The CDR3 region is CALLPDRGLYGYTF. CDR3 nucleotides: TGTGCCCTTCTCCCCGACAGGGGTCTCTATGGCTACACCTTC. The chain employs TRBV21-1 and TRBJ1-2; the DNA was not compared with TRBD1, the D call given in the table. TRBV21-1 is a known pseudogene. The CDR3 length is 14 residues.

The V call is TRBV7-3, the J call TRBJ2-5; TRBD2 agrees at 12 bases. Trimming took 5 bases from V and 10 from J; bases not matched to a gene: 5. The CDR3 contains 13 residues. CDR1 and CDR2 from the germline V gene are SGHTA and FQGTGA. The CDR3 DNA follows: TGTGCCAGCAGCATGACTAGCGGGAGTAACCAGTACTTC. Translation: CASSMTSGSNQYF.

V is TRBV15 and J is TRBJ2-5; maybe TRBD2 (5 bases). Trimming pared 6 bases from V and 4 bases from J, leaving 12 bases between. CDR3 size: 13 residues. Germline CDR1 reads LNHNV; CDR2 reads YYDKDF (reference sequence). The CDR3 loop is CATRPGGRETQYF. The DNA of the CDR3 is TGTGCCACCAGACCCGGAGGCCGAGAGACCCAGTACTTC. Complete variable domain (other parts from reference TRBV15 and TRBJ2-5): DAMVIQNPRYQVTQFGKPVTLSCSQTLNHNVMYWYQQKSSQAPKLLFHYYDKDFNNEADTPDNFQSRRPNTSFCFLDIRSPGLGDTAMYLCATRPGGRETQYFGPGTRLLVL.

This clone was observed a few times. The DNA of the CDR3 is TGTGCCAGCAGCGGAATGGGACAGTCGGGCTATGGCTACACCTTC. Its translation is CASSGMGQSGYGYTF. The chain recombines TRBV5-5 with TRBJ1-2; TRBD1 agrees at 7 bases. CDR3 length equals 15 residues. The trim removed 4 bases at V and 4 bases at J, leaving 10 bases unmatched. Germline CDR1 and CDR2: SGHKS and YYEKEE (reference sequence).